This TCR beta chain came from a study of control samples from healthy donors and cancer patients (dated by TCRdb to 2018 to 2021). The count of this clone is one. Its binding antigen is unknown. No per-base quality is available; no much larger clone lies one base away. Relative to germline, V is missing 4 bases and J is missing 1 base, with 11 bases of the junction outside any gene match. From a lookup of the germline V gene, CDR1 and CDR2 are SGHRS and YFSETQ. The CDR3 sequence holds 19 residues, the cysteine and phenylalanine included. Only the CDR3 DNA stays, 57 bases, in frame from base 1. Library prep was done by the immunoSEQ multiplex PCR assay. Imported from immuneACCESS, the table was reduced by TCRdb to in-frame sequences with V and J called. These copies leave out some clones; in studies compared against another copy, an unresolved V gene accounts for under half, and the cause of the remainder is not known. The sample table holds about 82,000 clones, of which 94% were seen once. Approximately 4.8% of the sample rests with the top ten.

The clonotype originates from a woman aged 18-29 years in good health. This sequence uses TRBV5-1 and TRBJ2-3; 14 nucleotides in the junction match TRBD2. Sequencing was performed on blood. The DNA is as follows: TGCGCCAGCAGCGTAACCGGGACTAGCGGGGGAGAACGCACAGATACGCAGTATTTT. The resulting protein is CASSVTGTSGGERTDTQYF.